This T cell receptor (beta chain) was recovered during a study of blood T cell repertoires in COVID-19. Study-wide context: Researchers got acute and convalescent COVID-19 samples from the United States, Italy and Spain. PBMCs, B-cell-depleted T cells, or T cells were the source of the cDNA or gDNA that made up the material.

This clone was seen a single time. Trimming took 3 bases from V and 4 from J, leaving 3 bases between them. Germline assignment: CDR1 SGDLS and CDR2 YYNGEE. The CDR3 loop spans 11 amino acids. Per the original data handling: Cell counts per sample came from amplifying reference gene primers. Produced via immunoSEQ multiplex PCR; TCRdb's table is partial and in-frame only. Clone size and V and J calls were adopted from that table, with D and trimming inferred from the DNA. The sample yields around 100,000 clones, around 80% seen once. This TCR came from a woman between 65 and 79 years old with acute or convalescent COVID-19. The V gene is TRBV9, the J gene TRBJ2-3; no clear D gene. Sequencing was carried out using peripheral blood. CDR3 DNA sequence: TGTGCCAGCAGCGCAGCAGATACGCAGTATTTT. Translated, it gives CASSAADTQYF.